The entry that follows covers one T cell receptor beta chain sequence. This entry is derived from a study of monozygotic twins with inflammatory bowel disease. Researchers put TCRalpha and TCRbeta cDNA through two nested PCRs lasting about 17 and 10 cycles. TCRdb reanalyzed the 5' RACE reads, giving one entry per CDR3 protein sequence and no DNA. The sample holds about 450,000 distinct CDR3 sequences. The germline CDR1 and CDR2 sequences are SGDLS and YYNGEE. This CDR3 comprises 16 residues. Material for sequencing was blood. The chain recombines TRBV9 with TRBJ1-1. The origin of this receptor is a human donor with ulcerative colitis or Crohn's disease, or a healthy co-twin of an affected twin (not recorded which). This chain's CDR3 is CASSLSREGTNTEAFF.